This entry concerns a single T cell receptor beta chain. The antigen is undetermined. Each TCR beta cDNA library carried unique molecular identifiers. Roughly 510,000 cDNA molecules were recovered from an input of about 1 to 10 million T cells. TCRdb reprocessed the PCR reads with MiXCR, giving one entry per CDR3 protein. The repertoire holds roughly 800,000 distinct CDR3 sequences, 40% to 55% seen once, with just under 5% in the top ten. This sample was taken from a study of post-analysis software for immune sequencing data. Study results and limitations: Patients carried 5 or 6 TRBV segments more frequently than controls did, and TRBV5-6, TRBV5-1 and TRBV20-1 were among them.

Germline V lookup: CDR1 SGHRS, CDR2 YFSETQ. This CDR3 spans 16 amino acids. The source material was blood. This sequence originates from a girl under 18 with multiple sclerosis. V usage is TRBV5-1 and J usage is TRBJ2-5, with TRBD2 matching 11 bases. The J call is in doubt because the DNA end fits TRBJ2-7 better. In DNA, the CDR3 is TGCGCCAGCAGCTGGGGGACCGGGACTAGCGGATACGAGCAGTACTTC. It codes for CASSWGTGTSGYEQYF.